This T cell receptor (beta chain) was recovered during a study of blood T cell repertoires in COVID-19. Across the study: The United States, Italy and Spain provided the acute and convalescent COVID-19 samples. Sample material is recorded as cDNA or gDNA derived from T cells, B-cell-depleted T cells, or PBMCs.

Original analysis: Estimation of nucleated cell counts was performed using reference gene primer amplification. Sequencing was performed with immunoSEQ multiplex PCR; in TCRdb, only in-frame clones are kept and a portion is missing. Clonal size and the V and J genes are those of that table, whereas D and trimming came from the DNA. Among 130,000 to 150,000 clones listed, about 76% were seen once. Sequencing was carried out using peripheral blood. This clonotype was sampled from a human donor in a cohort sampled during active COVID-19.

In DNA form, the CDR3 reads TGTGCCAGCAGTGAAACAGGGGCTAGGCAGTTCTTC. This codes for CASSETGARQFF. The J gene is TRBJ2-1, the V gene TRBV6-1; 7 positions match TRBD1. The CDR3 has 12 amino acids. Germline CDR1 is MNHNS and CDR2 is SASEGT. The V segment lost 2 bases and the J segment 12 bases; nucleotides outside the gene matches: 4.